The next 27 T cell receptor beta chains were all read from a single sample in a study of control samples from healthy donors and cancer patients (dated by TCRdb to 2018 to 2020). The library was built by means of the immunoSEQ multiplex PCR assay. TCRdb mirrors the immuneACCESS table, restricted to in-frame sequences. Some clones are absent from its copies; in checked studies, under half trace to an unresolved V gene, and the reason for the others is unknown. This sample has 160,000 or so clones in its table, and 96% of those were observed once. 0.95% to 1.1% of the sample is in the top ten clones. The specimen sequenced was blood. These receptors were collected from a young woman in good health.

This clone was detected once. The rearrangement links TRBV6-2 or TRBV6-3 to TRBJ2-7; no clear D. Germline CDR1 MNHEY, CDR2 SVGEGT. The CDR3 length is 11 residues. V lost 5 bases to trimming and J lost 5 bases, with 7 bases between them. The CDR3 bases are TGTGCCAGCAGTCCGTTCCACGAGCAGTACTTC. Translating gives CASSPFHEQYF.

The rearrangement uses TRBV30 and TRBJ1-1, with a possible D match to TRBD1 (5 bases). Germline lookup yields CDR1 GTSNPN and CDR2 SVGIG (reference sequence). V lost 2 bases, J lost 1 base, and 8 bases lay in between. This CDR3 is 13 amino acids long. CDR3 coding DNA: TGTGCCTGGAGTTTAGGACAGAACACTGAAGCTTTCTTT. It specifies CAWSLGQNTEAFF. Supplemented by reference TRBV30 and TRBJ1-1, the full variable domain reads SQTIHQWPATLVQPVGSPLSLECTVEGTSNPNLYWYRQAAGRGLQLLFYSVGIGQISSEVPQNLSASRPQDRQFILSSKKLLLSDSGFYLCAWSLGQNTEAFFGQGTRLTVV.

The chain employs TRBV14 and TRBJ2-7; 8 positions agree with TRBD2. CDR1 and CDR2 from the germline V gene are SGHDN and FVKESK. The CDR3 has 13 residues. V lost 4 bases, J lost 6 bases, and 5 bases stayed unmatched. The CDR3 DNA reads as TGTGCCAGCAGCCCATCAGCGGGGGTCGAGCAGTACTTC. It yields the protein CASSPSAGVEQYF.

This clone was found once. The chain carries TRBV5-4 and TRBJ2-7; perhaps TRBD1 as D (5 bases). CDR1 and CDR2 (germline): SGHNT, YYREEE (reference sequence). The CDR3 length is 17 residues. The V end was cut by 0 bases, the J end by 2 bases, with 18 bases between. Here the CDR3 DNA reads TGTGCCAGCAGCTTGGGGGGCCGCGGAGAGAGAGCCTACGAGCAGTACTTC. Protein: CASSLGGRGERAYEQYF.

The chain has TRBV19 and TRBJ2-7, with a possible D match to TRBD1 (6 bases). The CDR3 length is 14 residues. V was pared by 4 bases and J by 4 bases, with 14 bases between. From germline, CDR1 is LNHDA and CDR2 SQIVND (reference sequence). The DNA for the CDR3 is TGTGCCAGTAGTACGTCGGCAGGGGATTACGAGCAGTACTTC. Its translation: CASSTSAGDYEQYF.

V usage is TRBV24-1 and J usage is TRBJ2-5, with TRBD2 matching over 8 bases. The V and J ends lost 3 bases and 6 bases, in that order; junction bases with no gene match: 5. Germline V gene lookup returns CDR1 KGHDR and CDR2 SFDVKD. The CDR3 runs 14 residues. CDR3 sequence reads: CATSDATSEKTQYF. Written as DNA, the CDR3 is TGTGCCACCAGTGATGCGACTAGCGAGAAGACCCAGTACTTC.

V gene TRBV2 combines with J gene TRBJ1-5, with D uncertain. The CDR3 contains 15 residues. The germline CDR1 and CDR2 sequences are SNHLY and FYNNEI. V was cut by 1 base and J by 1 base, with 8 bases left in between. In nucleotides, the CDR3 is TGTGCCAGCAGTGAAGGTCCAGGAAGCAATCAGCCCCAGCATTTT. This sequence encodes CASSEGPGSNQPQHF.

J is TRBJ1-2 and V is TRBV18; TRBD1 matches at 7 bases. Germline V lookup: CDR1 KGHSH, CDR2 LQKENI. This CDR3 is built from 18 residues. With V trimmed by 8 bases and J by 7 bases, 25 bases remained unmatched. The CDR3 DNA sequence: TGTGCCAGCCCATTGGGTGACAGGGATCCCTTTTTTTTGGGTGGCTACACCTTC. Translation gives CASPLGDRDPFFLGGYTF.

The chain joins TRBV4-1 to TRBJ2-1; D ambiguous. CDR3 length: 12 amino acids. Germline CDR1 reads MGHRA; CDR2 reads YSYEKL. Between the trimmed V and J ends, which lost 0 bases and 6 bases, there was a span of 3 bases. This chain's CDR3 is CASSQDLNEQFF. The CDR3 DNA sequence: TGCGCCAGCAGCCAAGATCTCAATGAGCAGTTCTTC.

The chain has TRBV6-5 and TRBJ1-3; 7 bases match TRBD1. Germline V gene sequence: CDR1 MNHEY, CDR2 SVGAGI. The V gene end was trimmed by 4 bases and the J gene end by 2 bases; junction bases not matched to a gene: 5. The CDR3 contains 15 residues. The CDR3 DNA is TGTGCCAGCAGTTCAATCGGGACAGCTGGAAACACCATATATTTT. Its protein product is CASSSIGTAGNTIYF.

The chain recombines TRBV6-2 or TRBV6-3 with TRBJ1-2, with TRBD1 identical over 7 bases. The CDR3 length is 15 residues. V dropped 2 bases and J dropped 8; count of bases not matched to a gene: 11. In germline, CDR1 is MNHEY, CDR2 SVGEGT. The CDR3 here is CASSYTDRLFYGYTF. In nucleotides, the CDR3 is TGTGCCAGCAGTTACACGGACAGGCTGTTCTACGGCTACACCTTC.

The V and J genes are TRBV6-5 and TRBJ2-7; D may match TRBD1 or TRBD2 (6 bases each). Germline CDR1 MNHEY, CDR2 SVGAGI. This CDR3 is built from 15 residues. V shed 0 bases and J shed 5 bases, with 14 bases lying between them. CDR3 sequence reads: CASSYSKGGSDEQYF. The CDR3 coding sequence is TGTGCCAGCAGTTACTCTAAAGGGGGGAGCGACGAGCAGTACTTC.

The chain joins TRBV3-1 (or the pseudogene TRBV3-2) to TRBJ2-1; D is undetermined. The CDR3 has 15 amino acids. The ends were cut back, 4 bases at V and 0 bases at J, with 10 bases in the middle. The germline V gene encodes CDR1 LGHDT and CDR2 YNNKEL (reference sequence). The CDR3 sequence is CASSPESHSYNEQFF. The CDR3 coding sequence is TGTGCCAGCAGCCCAGAGTCCCACTCCTACAATGAGCAGTTCTTC.

The rearrangement links TRBV11-2 to TRBJ2-2, with unresolved D. Between the trimmed V and J ends, which lost 0 bases and 7 bases, there was a span of 9 bases. CDR1 SGHAT and CDR2 FQNNGV come from the germline V gene. This CDR3 has 14 residues. DNA of the CDR3: TGTGCCAGCAGCTTAGAGGGATGGGGCGGGGAGCTGTTTTTT. Its protein product is CASSLEGWGGELFF.

This clone was counted once. The chain joins TRBV19 to TRBJ1-5, with 8 bases aligning to TRBD1. Per germline, CDR1 LNHDA and CDR2 SQIVND (reference sequence). The CDR3 contains 15 residues. With V trimmed by 5 bases and J by 1 base, 4 bases remained unmatched. CDR3 in DNA: TGTGCCAGTAGTCCGTGGACAGGGAGCAATCAGCCCCAGCATTTT. This translates into CASSPWTGSNQPQHF.

This chain joins TRBV6-2 or TRBV6-3 and TRBJ1-4; D possibly corresponds to TRBD1 (6 bases). Germline V gene lookup returns CDR1 MNHEY and CDR2 SVGEGT. Trimming removed 5 bases at V and 7 bases at J, with 14 bases between. CDR3 length: 14 residues. The CDR3 sequence: CASSLTGRGEKLFF. The CDR3 DNA sequence: TGTGCCAGCAGTCTAACAGGGCGCGGTGAAAAACTGTTTTTT.

Regarding this clone: This same CDR3 is encoded by further DNA sequences in the sample. CDR3 sequence (DNA): TGTGCCAGCAGACGAGGGGGTGGCACTGAAGCTTTCTTT. This translates into CASRRGGGTEAFF. The chain is built from TRBV28 and TRBJ1-1, with D tentatively TRBD1 (6 bases). Germline-derived CDR1 and CDR2 are MDHEN and SYDVKM. V was trimmed by 6 bases and J by 4 bases, leaving 12 bases between them. This CDR3 spans 13 amino acids.

The V and J genes are TRBV2 and TRBJ1-5; TRBD1 matches at 9 bases. Trimming at V came to 2 bases and at J to 2 bases, leaving 1 base not matched to a gene. Germline V gene data show CDR1 as SNHLY and CDR2 as FYNNEI. The CDR3 sequence is 15 residues long. The CDR3 protein is CASSEWDRGNQPQHF. The CDR3 nucleotides read TGTGCCAGCAGTGAATGGGACAGGGGCAATCAGCCCCAGCATTTT.

In DNA form, the CDR3 reads TGTGCCAGCTCACTGACAGGGGTAGATACGCAGTATTTT. Translated: CASSLTGVDTQYF. V and J are TRBV18 and TRBJ2-3; 8 positions agree with TRBD1. Trimming cost V 4 bases and J 5 bases; bases outside gene matches: 2. The CDR3 has 13 residues. CDR1 is KGHSH and CDR2 is LQKENI in the germline V gene. The variable domain in full, completed from reference TRBV18 and TRBJ2-3, reads NAGVMQNPRHLVRRRGQEARLRCSPMKGHSHVYWYRQLPEEGLKFMVYLQKENIIDESGMPKERFSAEFPKEGPSILRIQQVVRGDSAAYFCASSLTGVDTQYFGPGTRLTVL.

This clone has a handful of counts. The chain carries TRBV6-1 and TRBJ1-6, with 10 bases aligning to TRBD1. The CDR3 sequence is 15 residues long. Germline V gene data show CDR1 as MNHNS and CDR2 as SASEGT. Unmatched junction bases numbered 2, after V lost 1 base and J lost 8 bases. CDR3 coding DNA: TGTGCCAGCAGTGAAGGGACAGGGGGTCATTCACCCCTCCACTTT. Protein: CASSEGTGGHSPLHF.

The gene calls are TRBV10-3 and TRBJ2-3; no reliable D call. Deletions cut 3 bases from V and 0 bases from J, with 13 bases between. The CDR3 length is 16 residues. Germline V gene data show CDR1 as ENHRY and CDR2 as SYGVKD. The CDR3 protein is CAISDSLRASTDTQYF. The CDR3 bases are TGTGCCATCAGTGACTCCCTAAGAGCTAGCACAGATACGCAGTATTTT.

The V gene is TRBV18, the J gene TRBJ2-7; D may be TRBD2 (6 bases). CDR3 length: 15 amino acids. Germline lookup yields CDR1 KGHSH and CDR2 LQKENI. Trimming left V 3 bases short and J 4 bases short, with 16 bases between. CDR3 region: CASSPPRGNSYEQYF. In DNA, the CDR3 is TGTGCCAGCTCACCTCCTCGGGGGAATAGTTACGAGCAGTACTTC. Drawing the rest from reference TRBV18 and TRBJ2-7, the complete variable domain is NAGVMQNPRHLVRRRGQEARLRCSPMKGHSHVYWYRQLPEEGLKFMVYLQKENIIDESGMPKERFSAEFPKEGPSILRIQQVVRGDSAAYFCASSPPRGNSYEQYFGPGTRLTVT.

The rearrangement joins TRBV16 to TRBJ2-1, with 10 bases lining up with TRBD2. CDR3 length: 17 amino acids. V lost 4 bases and J lost 7; bases outside the gene matches: 13. Germline assignment: CDR1 KGHSY and CDR2 FQNENV. CDR3 DNA: TGTGCCAGCAGCCTATTCCCAGCTAGCGGGGGCCAGAATGAGCAGTTCTTC. The encoded protein is CASSLFPASGGQNEQFF.

As DNA, the CDR3 is TGTGCCAGCAGGTTAGCGGGAGGGCCTTGGAATGAGCAGTTCTTC. Protein product: CASRLAGGPWNEQFF. V gene TRBV2 combines with J gene TRBJ2-1; 11 bases match TRBD2. CDR1 is SNHLY and CDR2 is FYNNEI in the germline V gene. CDR3 length: 15 amino acids. After removal of 6 bases from V and 7 bases from J, the junction contained 8 bases not matched to a gene.

This chain joins TRBV12-3 or TRBV12-4 and TRBJ2-5, with D tentatively TRBD2 (5 bases). This CDR3 region has 13 residues. V gave up 6 bases and J gave up 2 bases, with 10 bases separating them. CDR3 residues: CASRGDFQETQYF. The CDR3 DNA is TGTGCCAGCAGGGGAGACTTTCAAGAGACCCAGTACTTC.

This chain uses TRBV30 with TRBJ2-7, with 12 bases aligning to TRBD1. This CDR3 contains 14 residues. V was clipped by 1 base and J by 5 bases; unmatched bases: 3. Germline CDR1 reads GTSNPN; CDR2 reads SVGIG (reference sequence). CDR3 nucleotides: TGTGCCTGGAGTGGGGGACAGGGGGCTGACGAGCAGTACTTC. Residues: CAWSGGQGADEQYF.

This clone is a singleton in its sample. The V and J genes are TRBV30 and TRBJ1-4; D call uncertain. In germline, CDR1 is GTSNPN, CDR2 SVGIG (reference sequence). Trimming removed 2 bases from V and 0 bases from J, with 13 bases in between. The CDR3 spans 16 residues. The CDR3 loop is CAWSPTPTATNEKLFF. The CDR3 bases are TGTGCCTGGAGTCCCACCCCAACTGCAACTAATGAAAAACTGTTTTTT.